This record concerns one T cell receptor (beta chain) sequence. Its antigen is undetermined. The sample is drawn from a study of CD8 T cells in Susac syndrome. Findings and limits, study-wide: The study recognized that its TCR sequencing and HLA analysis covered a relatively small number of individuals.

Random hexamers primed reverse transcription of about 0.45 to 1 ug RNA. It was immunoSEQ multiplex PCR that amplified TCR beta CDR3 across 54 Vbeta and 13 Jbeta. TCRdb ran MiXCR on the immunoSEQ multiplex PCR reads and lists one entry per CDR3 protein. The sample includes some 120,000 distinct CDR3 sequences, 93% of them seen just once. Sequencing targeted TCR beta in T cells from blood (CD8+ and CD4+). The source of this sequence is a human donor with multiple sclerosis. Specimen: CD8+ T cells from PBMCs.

CDR3: CASSQVRTDNQPQHF. In nucleotides, the CDR3 is TGCGCCAGCAGCCAGGTGCGGACGGATAATCAGCCCCAGCATTTT. The chain carries TRBV4-1 and TRBJ1-5; D gene uncertain. This CDR3 spans 15 amino acids. V gave up 3 bases and J gave up 4 bases, with 13 bases separating them. The V gene's germline CDR1 is MGHRA and CDR2 YSYEKL.